The text below deals with one T cell receptor beta chain. These data are taken from a study of Graves' ophthalmopathy and Graves' hyperthyroidism. RNA transcripts were the source from which TCR beta CDR3 regions were amplified. The library came from an HTBI-primed first-round RT-PCR and a second-round multiplex PCR. TCRdb reanalysed the multiplex PCR reads using MiXCR and keeps one entry per CDR3 protein. The table records 600,000 to 950,000 distinct CDR3 sequences, roughly 41% of them present only once. This CDR3 region has 16 residues. Germline values: CDR1 ENHRY, CDR2 SYGVKD. The V gene lost 10 bases and the J gene lost 3 bases, with 22 bases spanning the gap.

This chain uses TRBV10-3 with TRBJ1-5, with D perhaps TRBD1 (6 bases). Sequences were obtained from peripheral blood. The sequence was collected from an adult man with Graves' ophthalmopathy. CDR3 residues: CASNKEGGQINQPQHF. The CDR3 nucleotides are TGTGCCAGCAACAAAGAAGGGGGTCAAATCAATCAGCCCCAGCATTTT.